The entry that follows covers one TCR beta chain sequence. Its target is not known. These data originate in a study of vaccination effects on CD4 cells after COVID-19. General observations from the study: Common cold coronavirus cross-reactivity was shown by only 1 of 255 vaccine-induced clones in healthy vaccinees. The study enrolled few convalescent patients and sampled no early post-infection timepoints.

Per germline, CDR1 SNHLY and CDR2 FYNNEI. This CDR3 is built from 13 residues. V trimming: 4 bases; J trimming: 5 bases; junction bases outside the gene matches: 2. Ahead of sequencing, the ViraFEST assay grew antigen-specific CD4+ T cells using viral peptide pools. Having been cultured for less than 12 days, the cells underwent CD4+ T cell isolation. People in the vaccine group had not been infected with SARS-CoV-2 before, and their nucleocapsid antibodies were negative. On days 3 and 7, fresh IL-2 medium replaced half the medium. Only in-frame clones appear in the TCRdb table, and some are missing; sequencing was by immunoSEQ multiplex PCR. Of fewer than 65,000 clones listed, 60% to 80% were seen once; the top ten hold 3% to 4%.

The chain employs TRBV2 and TRBJ2-1, with 7 bases that match TRBD1. The receptor was derived from a human donor who received a COVID-19 vaccine. This material consisted of CD4+ T cells from PBMCs cultured with HCoV-OC43 spike peptides, taken before COVID-19 vaccination. Stated subset: HCoV-OC43 spike overlapping peptide pool stimulation. CDR3 residues: CASSAGQNNEQFF. The CDR3 bases are TGTGCCAGCAGTGCGGGACAGAACAATGAGCAGTTCTTC.